This entry lists 19 T cell receptor beta chains sequenced from one sample in a study of cytomegalovirus exposure and HLA in healthy donors. The PCR made use of 60 Vbeta and 13 Jbeta primers. Measured with immunoSEQ multiplex PCR; TCRdb has only the in-frame clones, and not every one. The sample includes 100,000 to 150,000 clones, about 74% of them seen just once. Sequenced: PBMCs. The receptors come from a male donor in good health and CMV-seronegative.

This clone has just one count. The gene calls are TRBV27 and TRBJ1-6; 8 bases are shared with TRBD1. The germline V gene has CDR1 MNHEY and CDR2 SMNVEV (reference sequence). The CDR3 length is 14 residues. J was trimmed by 4 bases and V by 5 bases; bases with no gene match: 1. CDR3 nucleotide sequence: TGTGCCAGCAGTACAGGGGGGTATAATTCACCCCTCCACTTT. Encoded protein: CASSTGGYNSPLHF.

V gene TRBV9 combines with J gene TRBJ2-1; 7 bases map to TRBD2. Germline V CDR1 and CDR2: SGDLS, YYNGEE. The ends lost 0 bases at V and 10 bases at J; junction bases unmatched: 10. This CDR3 has 15 amino acids. Here the CDR3 DNA reads TGTGCCAGCAGCGTAGATTGGGAGGGCCATAGGGAGCAGTTCTTC. Protein product: CASSVDWEGHREQFF.

This clone came up once. Other nucleotide sequences in the sample specify the same CDR3. This chain connects TRBV18 to TRBJ1-1, with unresolved D. The germline V gene encodes CDR1 KGHSH and CDR2 LQKENI. V lost 4 bases, J lost 1 base, and 7 bases lay in between. This CDR3 is 13 amino acids long. The chain's CDR3 is CASSQTRNTEAFF. CDR3 coding DNA: TGTGCCAGCTCACAGACACGGAACACTGAAGCTTTCTTT. The full variable domain, its missing parts supplied by reference TRBV18 and TRBJ1-1, is NAGVMQNPRHLVRRRGQEARLRCSPMKGHSHVYWYRQLPEEGLKFMVYLQKENIIDESGMPKERFSAEFPKEGPSILRIQQVVRGDSAAYFCASSQTRNTEAFFGQGTRLTVV.

This clone was detected a few times. The CDR3 region has the DNA TGCGCCAGCAGCCAACGCCCGGGACTAGCGGGAGAAGAGACCCAGTACTTC. Its translation: CASSQRPGLAGEETQYF. The chain couples TRBV4-3 to TRBJ2-5; 14 bases fit TRBD2. Germline V CDR1 and CDR2: LGHNA, YSLEER. The CDR3 is 17 amino acids. Trimming at V came to 2 bases and at J to 3 bases, leaving 5 bases not matched to a gene.

This clone was seen just once. The J gene is TRBJ2-3, the V gene TRBV7-3; 10 bases align to TRBD2. The germline gives CDR1 SGHTA, CDR2 FQGTGA. V lost 5 bases to trimming and J lost 12 bases; unmatched junction nucleotides: 8. The CDR3 spans 13 residues. CDR3 region: CASSNQLAGPQYF. The CDR3 DNA reads as TGTGCCAGCAGCAACCAACTAGCGGGGCCACAGTATTTT.

The chain joins TRBV2 to TRBJ1-5; D is possibly TRBD1 (5 bases). V lost 2 bases to trimming and J lost 7 bases, with 18 bases between them. The CDR3 sequence is 16 residues long. CDR1 is SNHLY, CDR2 FYNNEI, per germline. CDR3 coding DNA: TGTGCCAGCAGTGAACAGACAGCCCTTATGAAACAGCCCCAGCATTTT. Its protein is CASSEQTALMKQPQHF.

This clone was detected a few times. The rearrangement joins TRBV28 to TRBJ2-1; TRBD2 matches 8 bases. The CDR3 length is 15 residues. Trimming took 6 bases from V and 2 from J; bases not matched to a gene: 6. CDR1 is MDHEN and CDR2 is SYDVKM in the germline V gene. The CDR3 sequence is CASSRGGSTYNEQFF. The CDR3 coding sequence is TGTGCCAGCAGCCGGGGGGGGTCAACCTACAATGAGCAGTTCTTC.

V is TRBV28 and J is TRBJ2-7; weak D call: TRBD1 (6 bases). Trimming took 2 bases from V and 5 from J, leaving 19 bases between them. There are 16 residues in the CDR3. Germline assignment: CDR1 MDHEN and CDR2 SYDVKM. The CDR3 sequence is CASSLRLSSRGHEQYF. The CDR3 bases are TGTGCCAGCAGTTTAAGGCTCTCGTCCAGGGGACACGAGCAGTACTTC.

CDR3 residues: CSVARQINAEAFF. The DNA of the CDR3 is TGCAGCGTTGCCAGACAGATTAACGCTGAAGCTTTCTTT. V and J are TRBV29-1 and TRBJ1-1, with D maybe TRBD1 (5 bases). Germline CDR1 reads SQVTM; CDR2 reads ANQGSEA. The CDR3 runs 13 residues. Trimming removed 4 bases at V and 6 bases at J, with 15 bases between.

This clone came up once. The V and J genes are TRBV27 and TRBJ2-2, with 7 bases fitting TRBD2. The CDR3 sequence is 14 residues long. V shed 3 bases and J 6 bases; nucleotides not matched to a gene: 4. Germline V lookup: CDR1 MNHEY, CDR2 SMNVEV (reference sequence). In DNA, the CDR3 is TGTGCCAGCAGTTTCGGACGGGGGGCCGGGGAGCTGTTTTTT. It codes for CASSFGRGAGELFF.

This clone came up a few times. The chain carries TRBV30 and TRBJ1-3; 8 nucleotides match TRBD1. Germline V CDR1 and CDR2: GTSNPN, SVGIG (reference sequence). Trimming removed 3 bases from V and 0 bases from J; junction bases left unmatched: 7. The CDR3 has 16 residues. CDR3 sequence: CAWSRQGSFSGNTIYF. For the CDR3, the DNA is TGTGCCTGGAGCCGACAGGGGTCGTTCTCTGGAAACACCATATATTTT.

V is TRBV19 and J is TRBJ2-1; possibly TRBD2 for D (7 bases). The CDR3 sequence is 13 residues long. Trimming stripped 7 bases from V and 6 bases from J, with 13 bases between. CDR1 and CDR2 from the germline V gene are LNHDA and SQIVND (reference sequence). The DNA for the CDR3 is TGTGCCAGTATAGGGGGGAGGGCCAATGAGCAGTTCTTC. This encodes CASIGGRANEQFF.

The chain couples TRBV29-1 to TRBJ2-1; 7 nucleotides align to TRBD2. Germline-derived CDR1 and CDR2 are SQVTM and ANQGSEA. The junction had 3 bases not matched to a gene; V was cut back by 1 base and J by 3 bases. The CDR3 covers 14 residues. CDR3 nucleotides: TGCAGCGTTGAAGGTAGGGACTACTACAATGAGCAGTTCTTC. This codes for CSVEGRDYYNEQFF.

A remark on this clone: The junction differs from germline at one of its ends, possibly a read error. The chain has TRBV28 and TRBJ2-7; TRBD2 might be the D (6 bases). Germline V gene sequence: CDR1 MDHEN, CDR2 SYDVKM. This CDR3 has 15 amino acids. CDR3 DNA: TGTGCCAGCAGTTTAATCGGGACTCCCTCCCACGAGCAGTACTTC. As protein: CASSLIGTPSHEQYF.

This chain connects TRBV7-9 to TRBJ2-1; D is possibly TRBD2 (5 bases). The CDR3 has 15 residues. Germline loops: CDR1 SEHNR, CDR2 FQNEAQ (reference sequence). V lost 8 bases and J 0 bases, leaving 14 bases between the germline ends. The CDR3: CASEREGFSYNEQFF. In nucleotides, the CDR3 is TGTGCCAGCGAGCGTGAGGGCTTCTCCTACAATGAGCAGTTCTTC.

This clone has only one observation. This chain links TRBV18 with TRBJ1-1; 10 positions agree with TRBD1. Germline CDR1 and CDR2: KGHSH and LQKENI. V dropped 5 bases and J dropped 6; count of bases not matched to a gene: 12. The length of the CDR3 is 16 residues. CDR3 protein: CASSNHRTGGISEAFF. CDR3 nucleotide sequence: TGTGCCAGCTCAAACCACCGGACAGGGGGTATCTCTGAAGCTTTCTTT. Looking up the rest from reference TRBV18 and TRBJ1-1 gives the full variable domain: NAGVMQNPRHLVRRRGQEARLRCSPMKGHSHVYWYRQLPEEGLKFMVYLQKENIIDESGMPKERFSAEFPKEGPSILRIQQVVRGDSAAYFCASSNHRTGGISEAFFGQGTRLTVV.

This clone has a single count. The CDR3 loop reads CASSHPPRSTGELFF. The CDR3 DNA reads as TGCGCCAGCAGCCACCCGCCGAGAAGCACCGGGGAGCTGTTTTTT. The chain is built from TRBV4-1 and TRBJ2-2; D is ambiguous. Germline CDR1 reads MGHRA; CDR2 reads YSYEKL. This CDR3 is built from 15 residues. The V end lost 3 bases, the J end lost 4 bases, and 12 bases lay between the germline ends.

This clone showed up just a few times. The chain links TRBV19 to TRBJ2-7; maybe TRBD1 (5 bases). CDR1 LNHDA and CDR2 SQIVND come from the germline V gene (reference sequence). The V end lost 5 bases, the J end lost 2 bases, and 13 bases lay between the germline ends. This CDR3 is built from 14 residues. CDR3 sequence (DNA): TGTGCCAGTAGTCCGCAGGGCTTCCCCTACGAGCAGTACTTC. As protein: CASSPQGFPYEQYF.

This clone was recorded a few times. V is TRBV9 and J is TRBJ2-1; 9 bases are a match to TRBD2. Germline CDR1 and CDR2: SGDLS and YYNGEE. The CDR3 loop spans 16 amino acids. The J segment lost 4 bases and the V segment lost 4 bases, leaving 9 bases of the junction unmatched. The CDR3 sequence is CASSKELAGFYNEQFF. The CDR3 DNA sequence: TGTGCCAGCAGCAAAGAGCTAGCGGGGTTTTACAATGAGCAGTTCTTC.